A selection of T cell receptor beta chains follows, all from one sample in a study of T cells after yellow fever vaccination. Each CDR3 protein gets one entry after TCRdb re-called the 5' RACE reads with MiXCR. The data hold around 250,000 distinct CDR3 sequences, with around 5.2% observed a single time. Sequences were derived from CD4+ T cells sorted from PBMCs, sampled on the day of the yellow fever booster vaccination. These receptors were collected from a man aged 18-30 years who received the YFV17D yellow fever vaccine. CDR3s include the opening cysteine and the closing phenylalanine or tryptophan. The order of the fields is D gene, V gene, J gene, clone size, CDR3 protein, CDR3 DNA. A D gene is named only where the DNA matches it firmly. Clone size appears in some rows only: once, few, many, or a class for an expanded clone.

>TRBD2|TRBV7-2|TRBJ2-5|many
CASSLLLAGGVNQETQYF
TGTGCCAGCAGCCTACTCCTAGCGGGGGGCGTTAATCAAGAGACCCAGTACTTC
>TRBD1|TRBV9|TRBJ1-1|-
CASGSRTGGEAFF
TGTGCCAGCGGGTCACGGACAGGGGGAGAAGCTTTCTTT
>TRBD2|TRBV12-3/TRBV12-4|TRBJ2-3|many
CASSSTGGDTQYF
TGTGCCAGCAGTTCCACGGGAGGGGATACGCAGTATTTT
>-|TRBV4-2|TRBJ2-1|-
CASSQPNLGDEQFF
TGTGCCAGCAGCCAACCCAACCTGGGCGATGAGCAGTTCTTC
>-|TRBV6-5|TRBJ1-1|few
CASSYSSRPAEAFF
TGTGCCAGCAGTTACTCGAGTCGACCGGCTGAAGCTTTCTTT
>-|TRBV29-1|TRBJ2-7|many
CSVELYTSPGYEQYF
TGCAGCGTTGAACTCTACACCAGCCCAGGCTACGAGCAGTACTTC
>-|TRBV7-2|TRBJ1-5|-
CASSFRLGDQPQHF
TGTGCCAGCAGCTTTAGATTAGGGGATCAGCCCCAGCATTTT
>-|TRBV6-5|TRBJ2-5|few
CASSSLRDNQGETQYF
TGTGCCAGCAGTTCTCTCCGGGACAACCAAGGGGAGACCCAGTACTTC
>-|TRBV20-1|TRBJ1-1|-
CRQGGRVATEAFF
TGCAGACAAGGGGGTAGGGTGGCCACTGAAGCTTTCTTT
>TRBD1|TRBV5-1|TRBJ2-7|few
CASSLNSGGGTYEQYF
TGCGCCAGCAGCCTAAATTCAGGGGGCGGAACCTACGAGCAGTACTTC
>-|TRBV6-5|TRBJ2-7|few
CASSFAMVGEQYF
TGTGCCAGCAGTTTCGCAATGGTCGGCGAGCAGTACTTC
>-|TRBV6-6|TRBJ1-4|-
CASRLTHQNEKLFF
TGTGCCAGCAGACTCACCCACCAGAATGAAAAACTGTTTTTT
>TRBD1|TRBV7-9|TRBJ1-4|many
CASSSGQGGEKLFF
TGTGCCAGCAGTAGCGGACAGGGCGGTGAAAAACTGTTTTTT
>TRBD1|TRBV29-1|TRBJ2-7|many
CSVGGGTGDHEQYF
TGCAGCGTGGGAGGAGGGACAGGGGACCACGAGCAGTACTTC
>-|TRBV29-1|TRBJ2-2|many
CSVGQPHTGELFF
TGCAGCGTTGGACAGCCTCACACCGGGGAGCTGTTTTTT
>TRBD1|TRBV5-1|TRBJ1-4|few
CASSRQGLNEKLFF
TGCGCCAGCAGTCGACAGGGCCTTAATGAAAAACTGTTTTTT
>-|TRBV19|TRBJ1-5|few
CASSIRGANNQPQHF
TGTGCCAGTAGTATAAGAGGGGCCAACAATCAGCCCCAGCATTTT
>-|TRBV4-2|TRBJ1-1|few
CASSLIGSRPSEAFF
TGTGCCAGCAGCCTGATCGGTAGCAGGCCTAGTGAAGCTTTCTTT
>TRBD2|TRBV5-4|TRBJ2-5|many
CASSPSSGEETQYF
TGTGCCAGCAGCCCCTCTAGCGGGGAAGAGACCCAGTACTTC
>-|TRBV18|TRBJ2-7|many
CASSPNSQWTTYEQYF
TGTGCCAGCTCACCCAACTCCCAGTGGACAACCTACGAGCAGTACTTC
>-|TRBV7-9|TRBJ2-5|-
CASSLRAGRETQYF
TGTGCCAGCAGCTTAAGGGCCGGACGAGAGACCCAGTACTTC
>-|TRBV20-1|TRBJ1-1|-
CSASETGPWTEAFF
TGCAGTGCTAGTGAAACAGGGCCCTGGACTGAAGCTTTCTTT
>TRBD2|TRBV7-2|TRBJ2-2|few
CASSLAASGTGELFF
TGTGCCAGCAGCCTCGCGGCTAGCGGCACCGGGGAGCTGTTTTTT
>TRBD1|TRBV4-2|TRBJ1-2|few
CASSHQGARGYGYTF
TGTGCCAGCAGCCACCAGGGGGCCAGGGGCTATGGCTACACCTTC
>-|TRBV12-5|TRBJ1-1|many
CASGLARGEDTEAFF
TGTGCTAGTGGTTTGGCCCGGGGGGAAGACACTGAAGCTTTCTTT
>-|TRBV18|TRBJ2-1|few
CASSPYDRRRNEQFF
TGTGCCAGCTCACCGTACGACAGGAGGAGAAATGAGCAGTTCTTC
>TRBD2|TRBV29-1|TRBJ2-2|many
CSAKRGGAGSGELFF
TGCAGCGCCAAGCGGGGAGGGGCTGGTTCCGGGGAGCTGTTTTTT
>-|TRBV5-6|TRBJ2-7|-
CASSWSSYEQYF
TGTGCCAGCAGCTGGAGCTCCTACGAGCAGTACTTC
>TRBD1|TRBV5-1|TRBJ1-1|-
CASSLDRVGTEAFF
TGCGCCAGCAGCTTAGACAGGGTAGGCACTGAAGCTTTCTTT
>TRBD1|TRBV23-1|TRBJ2-7|many
CASRGQGIVYCEQYF
TGCGCCAGCAGGGGACAGGGCATAGTCTATTGCGAGCAGTACTTC
>-|TRBV19|TRBJ2-1|few
CASSLGLQTLMVYEQFF
TGTGCCAGTAGTTTAGGGCTACAGACTCTTATGGTCTATGAGCAGTTCTTC
>-|TRBV7-6|TRBJ2-5|many
CASSLVGRETQYF
TGTGCCAGCAGCTTAGTTGGGAGAGAGACCCAGTACTTC
>-|TRBV3-1|TRBJ1-2|many
CASSQNEGTGYTF
TGTGCCAGCAGCCAAAACGAGGGTACAGGCTACACCTTC
>-|TRBV4-1|TRBJ2-3|-
CDSSQAAPETQYF
TGCGACAGCAGCCAAGCGGCCCCCGAAACGCAGTATTTT
>TRBD2|TRBV5-4|TRBJ2-7|few
CASTLAGGAYEQYF
TGTGCCAGCACTCTAGCGGGGGGCGCCTACGAGCAGTACTTC
>-|TRBV4-2|TRBJ2-7|many
CASSRELDYEQYF
TGTGCCAGCAGCCGGGAGCTTGACTACGAGCAGTACTTC
>-|TRBV4-1|TRBJ1-2|-
CASSTPAGNYGYTF
TGCGCCAGCAGCACCCCGGCAGGGAACTATGGCTACACCTTC
>-|TRBV30|TRBJ2-4|few
CAWSVLVGNIQYF
TGTGCCTGGAGTGTACTGGTAGGGAACATTCAGTACTTC
>-|TRBV6-5|TRBJ1-1|-
CASRAPGPFTEAFF
TGTGCCAGCAGAGCACCGGGACCCTTCACTGAAGCTTTCTTT
>-|TRBV6-5|TRBJ2-2|-
CATWGDPNPGELFF
TGTGCCACCTGGGGGGACCCTAATCCCGGGGAGCTGTTTTTT
>-|TRBV7-3|TRBJ2-2|few
CASSSNGQPTGELFF
TGTGCCAGCAGCTCAAATGGACAGCCCACCGGGGAGCTGTTTTTT
>-|TRBV6-6|TRBJ2-5|few
CASTPTGQTQYF
TGTGCCAGCACCCCTACCGGTCAGACCCAGTACTTC
>TRBD2|TRBV10-1|TRBJ2-7|many
CASSEIAGANPYEQYF
TGCGCCAGCAGTGAGATAGCGGGGGCCAACCCCTACGAGCAGTACTTC
>TRBD2|TRBV7-2|TRBJ2-5|few
CASSPQRGLETQYF
TGTGCCAGCAGCCCCCAGCGGGGGTTAGAGACCCAGTACTTC
>TRBD2|TRBV25-1|TRBJ2-1|few
CASSEPLAGFNEQFF
TGTGCCAGCAGTGAACCCCTAGCGGGGTTCAATGAGCAGTTCTTC
>TRBD1|TRBV9|TRBJ2-2|few
CASSADRGQTGELFF
TGTGCCAGCAGCGCCGACAGGGGGCAGACCGGGGAGCTGTTTTTT
>TRBD1|TRBV7-9|TRBJ1-4|many
CASSSGDRDEKLFF
TGTGCCAGCAGCTCAGGGGACAGGGACGAAAAACTGTTTTTT
>-|TRBV5-6|TRBJ1-6|many
CASSLGPGHPAYSPLHF
TGTGCCAGCAGCTTGGGGCCCGGACATCCTGCGTATTCACCCCTCCACTTT
>-|TRBV29-1|TRBJ1-2|-
CSVAAGAMGHDF
-
>-|TRBV12-3/TRBV12-4|TRBJ2-7|few
CASSHGQWNPPYEQYF
TGTGCCAGCAGTCACGGACAGTGGAACCCCCCTTACGAGCAGTACTTC
>TRBD2|TRBV7-2|TRBJ2-3|-
CASSPGLAGEFTDTQYF
TGTGCCAGCAGCCCAGGACTAGCGGGGGAGTTCACAGATACGCAGTATTTT
>TRBD1|TRBV7-8|TRBJ1-3|-
CASSFRTGAGNTIYF
TGTGCCAGCAGCTTCCGGACAGGGGCTGGAAACACCATATATTTT
>TRBD2|TRBV12-3/TRBV12-4|TRBJ2-5|few
CASSSPLAGGPETQYF
TGTGCCAGCAGTTCACCACTAGCGGGGGGGCCAGAGACCCAGTACTTC